These 7 T cell receptor beta chains originate from one sample sequenced in a study of blood T cells in healthy people across ages. Next came a second PCR, run for about 7 to 12 cycles, which used a sample-barcoded 5' primer along with a J-beta primer mix. TCRdb itself ran the 5' RACE reads through MiXCR, one entry per CDR3 protein. The sample lists 1,800,000 or so distinct CDR3 sequences, roughly two fifths occurring once. The sample was blood. All receptors come from a human donor in good health.

V gene TRBV28 combines with J gene TRBJ2-3; D not resolved. The CDR3 runs 13 residues. Germline CDR1 MDHEN, CDR2 SYDVKM. V lost 5 bases to trimming and J lost 6 bases, with 12 bases between them. CDR3 nucleotide sequence: TGTGCCAGCAGTGTGGAGAGGCGGGATACGCAGTATTTT. Translating gives CASSVERRDTQYF.

This chain links TRBV4-1 with TRBJ2-7; D may be TRBD2 (7 bases). V shed 4 bases and J shed 0 bases, with 16 bases lying between them. CDR3 length equals 16 residues. Germline lookup yields CDR1 MGHRA and CDR2 YSYEKL. CDR3 sequence: CASSLLGGGSSYEQYF. For the CDR3, the DNA is TGCGCCAGCAGCCTCCTCGGCGGGGGCTCCTCCTACGAGCAGTACTTC.

V usage is TRBV10-3 and J usage is TRBJ2-5, with no clear D. From germline, CDR1 is ENHRY and CDR2 SYGVKD. Trimming removed 4 bases at V and 5 bases at J, with 20 bases between. This CDR3 spans 16 amino acids. CDR3 sequence (DNA): TGTGCCATCAGTGCCCACTCGGACGGGCTCCCTGAGACCCAGTACTTC. This sequence encodes CAISAHSDGLPETQYF.

The chain carries TRBV10-3 and TRBJ2-3; D possibly corresponds to TRBD2 (5 bases). V shed 10 bases and J shed 1 base, with 12 bases lying between them. This CDR3 is built from 13 residues. Germline loops: CDR1 ENHRY, CDR2 SYGVKD. The CDR3 bases are TGTGCCACCAGCCCGAGGGGCACAGATACGCAGTATTTT. It translates to CATSPRGTDTQYF.

The rearrangement joins TRBV6-5 to TRBJ2-7; maybe TRBD1 (6 bases). Germline values: CDR1 MNHEY, CDR2 SVGAGI. This CDR3 is built from 14 residues. With 6 bases removed from V and 3 bases from J, the gap between germline ends came to 15 bases. The CDR3 DNA is TGTGCCAGCAGCCAAGACAGGTACTGCTACGAGCAGTACTTC. This gives the protein CASSQDRYCYEQYF.

The chain employs TRBV7-2 and TRBJ2-7; D remains unclear. The J call could be wrong; TRBJ2-5 is a better fit for the DNA end. The CDR3 spans 14 residues. The germline CDR1 and CDR2 sequences are SGHTA and FQGNSA. The CDR3 nucleotides are TGTGCCAGCAGCAGTGAGGCCGCTGTGGGGACCCAGTACTTC. This codes for CASSSEAAVGTQYF.

This sequence joins TRBV4-3 and TRBJ2-1; D call uncertain. CDR1 is LGHNA, CDR2 YSLEER, per germline. This CDR3 comprises 13 residues. V was pared by 0 bases and J by 8 bases, with 8 bases between. CDR3 sequence (DNA): TGCGCCAGCAGCCAAGAAAGGCGAGATGAGCAGTTCTTC. It is translated as CASSQERRDEQFF.